A single sample is the source of the 14 T cell receptor beta chains below, sequenced in a study of T cell responses to AZD1222 COVID-19 vaccine. Repertoires were generated with immunoSEQ multiplex PCR, while TCRdb's copy carries only in-frame clones and drops some. Among under 110,000 clones listed, about nine tenths were seen once. Material: peripheral blood, obtained on day 0 of AZD1222 vaccination. All receptors derive from an adult in good health.

This chain joins TRBV27 and TRBJ2-1, with D perhaps being TRBD1 or TRBD2 (5 bases each). The ends were cut back, 4 bases at V and 4 bases at J, with 11 bases in the middle. Germline CDR1 MNHEY, CDR2 SMNVEV (reference sequence). The CDR3 totals 14 residues. DNA of the CDR3: TGTGCCAGCAGTTACGCCGGGACGTACAATGAGCAGTTCTTC. Translated: CASSYAGTYNEQFF.

On this clone itself: This sample also contains other DNA sequences that code for the same CDR3. This rearrangement joins TRBV12-3 or TRBV12-4 to TRBJ1-1; the D gene is possibly TRBD1 (5 bases). The CDR3 runs to 13 residues. The V end was cut by 6 bases, the J end by 2 bases, with 10 bases between. CDR3 amino acids: CASSRTLNTEAFF. CDR3 DNA sequence: TGTGCCAGCAGCCGGACACTAAACACTGAAGCTTTCTTT.

The rearrangement uses TRBV19 and TRBJ1-2; 11 positions match TRBD1. Losses at the gene ends were 4 bases for V and 3 bases for J; bases not matched to a gene: 4. Germline V lookup: CDR1 LNHDA, CDR2 SQIVND (reference sequence). The CDR3 length is 15 residues. The CDR3 bases are TGTGCCAGTAGTACCCGGACAGGGGGCTACTATGGCTACACCTTC. This codes for CASSTRTGGYYGYTF.

J is TRBJ1-3 and V is TRBV7-6; no reliable D call. The germline V and J ends were trimmed by 1 base and 1 base, with 8 bases remaining between them. CDR1 and CDR2 (germline): SGHVS, FNYEAQ. This CDR3 has 15 amino acids. In DNA form, the CDR3 reads TGTGCCAGCAGCTTAGAGGCAGCTTCTGGAAACACCATATATTTT. This gives the protein CASSLEAASGNTIYF.

This clone was recorded once. V is TRBV6-5 and J is TRBJ1-2; D not certain. CDR3 length: 15 amino acids. Germline V gives CDR1 MNHEY, CDR2 SVGAGI. Between the trimmed V and J ends, which lost 0 bases and 2 bases, there was a span of 10 bases. The CDR3 nucleotides read TGTGCCAGCAGTTACTCTCCGGGCAGCAACTATGGCTACACCTTC. Its translation is CASSYSPGSNYGYTF.

J is TRBJ1-2 and V is TRBV2; TRBD1 aligns across 9 bases. J lost 8 bases, V lost 2 bases, and 12 bases had no gene match. Germline values: CDR1 SNHLY, CDR2 FYNNEI. There are 16 residues in the CDR3. Here the CDR3 DNA reads TGTGCCAGCAGTGAAACCCGAGGGGGGACAGGGAGGGGCTACACCTTC. Protein product: CASSETRGGTGRGYTF.

The chain joins TRBV15 to TRBJ1-1; a weak D match, TRBD1 (5 bases). Germline values: CDR1 LNHNV, CDR2 YYDKDF (reference sequence). V was shortened by 0 bases and J by 5 bases, with 31 bases between the two germline ends. This CDR3 contains 21 residues. CDR3 in DNA: TGTGCCACCAGCAGAGAGGTACCACTCAGAAGGGGCCTCTTTACGTGGACTGAAGCTTTCTTT. Amino acids: CATSREVPLRRGLFTWTEAFF.

This clone occurred once. The gene calls are TRBV6-5 and TRBJ1-1; D perhaps matches TRBD1 (6 bases). The length of the CDR3 is 13 residues. Trimming left V 4 bases short and J 5 bases short, with 11 bases between. Germline CDR1 MNHEY, CDR2 SVGAGI. CDR3 coding DNA: TGTGCCAGCAGTTTCACCAGGGGAACTGAAGCTTTCTTT. Its translation is CASSFTRGTEAFF.

The chain uses TRBV18 and TRBJ1-2, with D possibly TRBD1 on 6 matching bases. The CDR3 loop spans 14 amino acids. In germline, CDR1 is KGHSH, CDR2 LQKENI. V was trimmed by 3 bases and J by 5 bases, leaving 13 bases between them. The DNA of the CDR3 is TGTGCCAGCTCACCCCCCGGGCAGGGGTATGGCTACACCTTC. This codes for CASSPPGQGYGYTF.

This clone has more than one count but fewer than ten. Here the CDR3 reads CASSPRQGANDGYTF. CDR3 nucleotides: TGTGCCAGCAGCCCACGACAGGGGGCGAACGATGGCTACACCTTC. The rearrangement joins TRBV11-2 to TRBJ1-2, with 10 bases that match TRBD1. Losses at the gene ends were 5 bases for V and 6 bases for J; bases not matched to a gene: 9. Germline V gives CDR1 SGHAT, CDR2 FQNNGV. The CDR3 covers 15 residues.

The V and J genes are TRBV7-2 and TRBJ1-2, with D perhaps TRBD1 (6 bases). V dropped 0 bases and J dropped 3 bases, with 11 bases sitting between them. The CDR3 is made up of 15 amino acids. Germline CDR1 SGHTA, CDR2 FQGNSA. The CDR3 DNA reads TGTGCCAGCAGCTTAGCCCAGGGGAGTGACTATGGCTACACCTTC. This sequence encodes CASSLAQGSDYGYTF.

This clone was picked up one time. This sequence joins TRBV15 and TRBJ2-7; D possibly uses TRBD1 or TRBD2 (5 bases each). The CDR3 has 12 residues. The V end lost 3 bases, the J end lost 12 bases, and 15 bases lay between the germline ends. CDR1 is LNHNV and CDR2 is YYDKDF in the germline V gene (reference sequence). The CDR3 is CATSSYIGTVYF. In DNA, the CDR3 is TGTGCCACCAGCAGTTATATCGGGACGGTGTACTTC.

The chain is built from TRBV4-1 and TRBJ2-3, with D maybe TRBD2 (6 bases). V lost 4 bases, J lost 2 bases, and 16 bases lay in between. Germline V gives CDR1 MGHRA, CDR2 YSYEKL. This CDR3 has 16 amino acids. This CDR3 is CASSLRDLPYTDTQYF. Written as DNA, the CDR3 is TGCGCCAGCAGCCTCAGGGACTTACCATACACAGATACGCAGTATTTT.

This chain joins TRBV3-1 (or the pseudogene TRBV3-2) and TRBJ2-5; D possibly corresponds to TRBD1 (6 bases). This CDR3 contains 13 residues. The V and J ends lost 4 bases and 2 bases respectively, with 8 bases between them. CDR1 and CDR2 from the germline V gene are LGHDT and YNNKEL (reference sequence). The chain's CDR3 is CASSPDRQETQYF. In DNA, the CDR3 is TGTGCCAGCAGCCCGGACAGACAAGAGACCCAGTACTTC.